This entry concerns a single T cell receptor (beta chain). Its cognate antigen has yet to be identified. Base-call qualities are not available, and no considerably larger clone is one nucleotide away. For TCRbeta CDR3 sequencing, genomic DNA was extracted from sorted cells using the QIAGEN DNeasy Blood and Tissue Kit. High-throughput TCRbeta CDR3 sequencing was carried out commercially through immunoSEQ, with PCR amplification with bias correction and internal controls included. The source study handled its data this way. Unique productive TCRbeta sequences were defined by CDR3 nucleotide sequence where primers matched, and otherwise by CDR3 amino acid sequence together with Vbeta and Jbeta genes. To correct for sorting error, sequences found in more than one sorted population at a frequency ratio of 2:1 or less were discarded, and the remaining shared sequences were assigned to the population with the higher frequency. Sequences were defined as donor-reactive when expanded at least 5-fold in CFSE-low cells versus unstimulated cells and present at a frequency of at least 0.01% in CFSE-low cells. Jensen-Shannon divergence, calculated on the top 100 TCRbeta sequences ranked by frequency, was used to quantify repertoire divergence. For samples with multiple sequencing runs, sorting error was corrected in each run separately before the runs were combined. TCRdb stores this immuneACCESS table with in-frame sequences only. Part of the clones is absent; in the studies checked, under half of the shortfall reflects unresolved V genes, and no reason is known for the rest. The V and J calls and clone size are taken from that table; D and trimming were inferred from the DNA. The sample includes fewer than 80,000 clones, with about 89% observed a single time. Nearly 0.4% of the sample lies in the top ten.

The sample belongs to a study of Tregs in tolerant kidney transplant recipients (dated by TCRdb to the late 2010s). Concerning the study at large: Transplants used related donors with nonmyeloablative bone marrow transplantation; mixed chimerism was transient in the human trials. TCRbeta sequencing was used in the study to identify donor-specific regulatory T cells before combined kidney and bone marrow transplantation, and the identified cells were then tracked after transplant.

On the study overall, not on this receptor specifically: For some patients, the PCR primers changed as time went on, which meant samples from those patients could not be compared with one another at the nucleotide level. The study was limited by small patient numbers, and the findings need validation in larger populations and under other immunosuppression protocols. Donor-specific Treg expansion exceeded global Treg expansion in tolerant patients, suggesting antigen-driven rather than nonspecific expansion. Biological reproducibility was not examined directly, but technical replication error appeared to be minimal. The most biologically relevant and donor-specific TCRbeta repertoire appeared to be identified by expanding Tregs with activated donor B cells.

The CDR1 and CDR2 encoded by the germline V gene (reference sequence) are LNHDA and SQIVND. The CDR3 numbers 16 residues from cysteine through phenylalanine. This entry keeps only the CDR3 DNA: 48 bases, framed from base 1. V loses 3 bases of germline sequence and J loses 3 bases, and the interval between the two ends is 15 bases. In light of the paper, this sample's time point label describes: blood sample drawn before combined kidney and bone marrow transplant. Unstimulated Tregs (CD4+CD25+CD127-), CD4+ non-Tregs (CD4+CD25-), CD4 and CD8 cells were FACS-sorted from thawed PBMCs. The patients were 4 recipients of combined kidney and bone marrow transplants from the ITN036ST trial, and samples were available only for these trial subjects. Healthy control blood was processed to PBMCs with a Ficoll density gradient and then cryopreserved, whereas patient PBMCs were collected both before and after transplant.

The sequence came from a human donor who received a combined kidney and bone marrow transplant. The chain is made from TRBV19 and TRBJ1-3; the D gene assignment is ambiguous. Specimen: CD4+ T cells from blood, collected before the transplant. The CDR3 region reads CASSIRRVRNGNTIYF. The nucleotides are TGTGCCAGTAGTATTCGCCGTGTGAGGAATGGAAACACCATATATTTT.